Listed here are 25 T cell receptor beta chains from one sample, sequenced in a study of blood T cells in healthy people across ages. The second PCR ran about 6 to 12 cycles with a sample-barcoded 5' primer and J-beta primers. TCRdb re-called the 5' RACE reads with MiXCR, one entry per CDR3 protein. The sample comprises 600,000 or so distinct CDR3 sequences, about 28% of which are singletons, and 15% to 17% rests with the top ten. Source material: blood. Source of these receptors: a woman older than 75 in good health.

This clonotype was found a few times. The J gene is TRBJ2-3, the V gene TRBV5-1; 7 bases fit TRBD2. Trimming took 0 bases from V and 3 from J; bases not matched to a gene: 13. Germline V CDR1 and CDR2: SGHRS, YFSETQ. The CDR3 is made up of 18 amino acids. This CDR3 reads CASSLGLADLSGTDTQYF. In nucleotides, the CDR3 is TGCGCCAGCAGCTTGGGTCTAGCGGACCTCAGTGGGACAGATACGCAGTATTTT.

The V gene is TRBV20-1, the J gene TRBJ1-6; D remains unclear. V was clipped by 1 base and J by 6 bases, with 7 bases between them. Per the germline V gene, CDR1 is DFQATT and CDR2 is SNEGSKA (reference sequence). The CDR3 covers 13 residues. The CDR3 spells CSARGRTNSPLHF. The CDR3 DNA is TGCAGTGCTAGAGGACGGACTAATTCACCCCTCCACTTT.

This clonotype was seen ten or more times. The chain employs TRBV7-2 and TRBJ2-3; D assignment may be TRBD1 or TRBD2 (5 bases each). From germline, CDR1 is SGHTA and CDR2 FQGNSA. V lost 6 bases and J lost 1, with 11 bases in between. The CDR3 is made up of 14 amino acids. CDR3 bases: TGTGCCAGCAGTCAGGTGGGGGGCACAGATACGCAGTATTTT. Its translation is CASSQVGGTDTQYF.

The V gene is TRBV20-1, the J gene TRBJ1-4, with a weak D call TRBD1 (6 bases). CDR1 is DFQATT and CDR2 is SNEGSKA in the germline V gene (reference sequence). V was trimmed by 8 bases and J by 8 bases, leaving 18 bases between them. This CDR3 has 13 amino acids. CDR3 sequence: CSTLQGFGEKLFF. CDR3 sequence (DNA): TGCAGTACTCTACAGGGCTTCGGGGAAAAACTGTTTTTT.

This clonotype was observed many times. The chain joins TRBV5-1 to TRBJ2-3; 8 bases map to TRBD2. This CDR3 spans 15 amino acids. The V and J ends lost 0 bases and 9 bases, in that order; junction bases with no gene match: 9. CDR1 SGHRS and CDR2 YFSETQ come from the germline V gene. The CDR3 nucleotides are TGCGCCAGCAGCTTGGCGACCGGCGGGGGGAGGACGCAGTATTTT. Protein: CASSLATGGGRTQYF.

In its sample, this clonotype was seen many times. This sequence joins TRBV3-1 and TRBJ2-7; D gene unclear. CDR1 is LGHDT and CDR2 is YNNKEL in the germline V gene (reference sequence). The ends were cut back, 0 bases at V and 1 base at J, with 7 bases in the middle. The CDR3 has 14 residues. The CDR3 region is CASSQDPGSYEQYF. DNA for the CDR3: TGTGCCAGCAGCCAAGATCCGGGTTCCTACGAGCAGTACTTC.

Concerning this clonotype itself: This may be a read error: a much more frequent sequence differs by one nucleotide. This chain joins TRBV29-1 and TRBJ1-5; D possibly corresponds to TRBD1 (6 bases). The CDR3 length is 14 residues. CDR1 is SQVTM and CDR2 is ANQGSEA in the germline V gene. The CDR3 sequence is CSALQGSPNQPRHF. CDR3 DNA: TGCAGCGCACTACAGGGTTCCCCCAATCAGCCCCGGCATTTT. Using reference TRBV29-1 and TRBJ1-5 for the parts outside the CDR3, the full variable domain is SAVISQKPSRDICQRGTSLTIQCQVDSQVTMMFWYRQQPGQSLTLIATANQGSEATYESGFVIDKFPISRPNLTFSTLTVSNMSPEDSSIYLCSALQGSPNQPRHFGDGTRLSIL.

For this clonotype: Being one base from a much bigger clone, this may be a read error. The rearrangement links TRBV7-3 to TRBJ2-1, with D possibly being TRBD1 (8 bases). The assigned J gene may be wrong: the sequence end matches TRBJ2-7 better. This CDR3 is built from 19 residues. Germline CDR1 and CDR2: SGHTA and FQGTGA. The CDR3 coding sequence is TGTGCCAGCAGCCCACGAACTCTGGGGGGGACAGGTTCCTACAATGAGCAGTACTTC. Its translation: CASSPRTLGGTGSYNEQYF.

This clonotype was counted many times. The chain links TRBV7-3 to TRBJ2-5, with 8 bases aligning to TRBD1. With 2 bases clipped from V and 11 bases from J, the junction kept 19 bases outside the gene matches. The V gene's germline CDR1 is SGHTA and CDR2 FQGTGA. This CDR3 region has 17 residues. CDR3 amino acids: CASSLRQGAWVENEQYF. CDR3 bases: TGTGCCAGCAGCTTACGGCAGGGGGCTTGGGTAGAGAATGAGCAGTACTTC.

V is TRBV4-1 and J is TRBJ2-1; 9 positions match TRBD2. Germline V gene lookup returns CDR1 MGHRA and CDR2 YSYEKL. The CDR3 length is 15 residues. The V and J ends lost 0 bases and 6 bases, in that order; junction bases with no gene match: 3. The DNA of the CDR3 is TGCGCCAGCAGCCAAGAGGCGGGGGGGCGCAATGAGCAGTTCTTC. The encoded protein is CASSQEAGGRNEQFF.

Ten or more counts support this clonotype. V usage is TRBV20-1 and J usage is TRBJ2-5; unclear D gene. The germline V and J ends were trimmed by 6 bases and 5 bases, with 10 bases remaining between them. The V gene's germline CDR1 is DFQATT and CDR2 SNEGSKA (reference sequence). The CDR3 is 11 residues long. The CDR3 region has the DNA TGCAGTGCCCCCGCTCCGGAGACCCAGTACTTC. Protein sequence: CSAPAPETQYF.

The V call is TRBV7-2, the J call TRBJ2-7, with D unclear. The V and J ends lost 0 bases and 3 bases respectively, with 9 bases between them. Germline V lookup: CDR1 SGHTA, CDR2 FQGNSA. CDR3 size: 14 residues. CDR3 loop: CTSSLAWAGYEQYF. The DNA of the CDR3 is TGTACCAGCAGCTTAGCCTGGGCAGGCTACGAGCAGTACTTC.

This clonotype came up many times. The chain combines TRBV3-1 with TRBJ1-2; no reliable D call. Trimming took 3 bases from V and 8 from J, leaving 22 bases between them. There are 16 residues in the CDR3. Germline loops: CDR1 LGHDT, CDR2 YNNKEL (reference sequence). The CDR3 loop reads CASSQAVSTTPWGYTF. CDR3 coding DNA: TGTGCCAGCAGCCAGGCGGTGTCCACAACCCCATGGGGCTACACCTTC.

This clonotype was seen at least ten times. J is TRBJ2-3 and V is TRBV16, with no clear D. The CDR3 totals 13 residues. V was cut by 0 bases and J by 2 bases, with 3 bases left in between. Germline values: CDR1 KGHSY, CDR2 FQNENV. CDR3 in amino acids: CASSQSNTDTQYF. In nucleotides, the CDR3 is TGTGCCAGCAGCCAATCGAACACAGATACGCAGTATTTT. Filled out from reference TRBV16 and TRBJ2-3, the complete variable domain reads GEEVAQTPKHLVRGEGQKAKLYCAPIKGHSYVFWYQQVLKNEFKFLISFQNENVFDETGMPKERFSAKCLPNSPCSLEIQATKLEDSAVYFCASSQSNTDTQYFGPGTRLTVL.

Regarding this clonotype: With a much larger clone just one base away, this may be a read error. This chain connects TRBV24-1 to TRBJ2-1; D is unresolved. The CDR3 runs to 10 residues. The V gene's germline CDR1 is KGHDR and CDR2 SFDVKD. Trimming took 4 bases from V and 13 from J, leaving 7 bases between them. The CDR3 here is CATSEETQFF. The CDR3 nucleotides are TGTGCCACCAGTGAAGAGACCCAGTTCTTC.

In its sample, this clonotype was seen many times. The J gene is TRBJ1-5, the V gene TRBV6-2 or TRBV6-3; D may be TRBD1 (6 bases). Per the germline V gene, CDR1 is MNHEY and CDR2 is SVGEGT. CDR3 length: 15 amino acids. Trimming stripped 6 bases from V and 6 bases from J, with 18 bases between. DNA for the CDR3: TGTGCCAGCAGGCCCCGTCCAGAAGGGGGTCAGCCCCAGCATTTT. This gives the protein CASRPRPEGGQPQHF.

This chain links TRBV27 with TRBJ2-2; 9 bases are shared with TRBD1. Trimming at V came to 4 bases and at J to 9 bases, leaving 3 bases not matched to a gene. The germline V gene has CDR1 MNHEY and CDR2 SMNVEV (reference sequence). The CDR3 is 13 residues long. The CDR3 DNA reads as TGTGCCAGCAGTTCGGACAGGGGCCGGGAGCTGTTTTTT. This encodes CASSSDRGRELFF.

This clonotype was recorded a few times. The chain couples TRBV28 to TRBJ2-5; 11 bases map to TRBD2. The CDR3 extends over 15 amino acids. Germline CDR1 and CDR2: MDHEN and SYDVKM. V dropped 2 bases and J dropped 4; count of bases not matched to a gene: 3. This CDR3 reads CASSLLAGGLETQYF. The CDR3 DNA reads TGTGCCAGCAGTTTACTAGCGGGGGGTCTAGAGACCCAGTACTTC.

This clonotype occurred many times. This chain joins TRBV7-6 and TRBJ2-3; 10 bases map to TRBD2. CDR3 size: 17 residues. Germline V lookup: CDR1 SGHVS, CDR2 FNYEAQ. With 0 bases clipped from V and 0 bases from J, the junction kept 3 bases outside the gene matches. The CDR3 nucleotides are TGTGCCAGCAGCTTAGCAGGGACTAGCGCTAGCACAGATACGCAGTATTTT. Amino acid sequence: CASSLAGTSASTDTQYF.

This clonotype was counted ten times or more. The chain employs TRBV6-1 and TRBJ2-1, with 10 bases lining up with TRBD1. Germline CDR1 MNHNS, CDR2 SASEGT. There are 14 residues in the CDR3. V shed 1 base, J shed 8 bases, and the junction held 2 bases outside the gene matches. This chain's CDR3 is CASSEGGTGDEQFF. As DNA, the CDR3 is TGTGCCAGCAGTGAAGGGGGGACAGGGGATGAGCAGTTCTTC.

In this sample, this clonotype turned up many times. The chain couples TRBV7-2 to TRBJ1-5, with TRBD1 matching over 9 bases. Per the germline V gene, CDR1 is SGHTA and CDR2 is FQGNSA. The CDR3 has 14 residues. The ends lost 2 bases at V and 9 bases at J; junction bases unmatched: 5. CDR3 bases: TGTGCCAGCAGCTTAACAGGGGGCGATCGGCCCCAGCATTTT. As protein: CASSLTGGDRPQHF.

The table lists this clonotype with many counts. The CDR3 protein is CASSLGGQGSYTF. The DNA of the CDR3 is TGTGCCAGCAGCTTAGGGGGACAGGGAAGCTACACCTTC. The chain links TRBV7-2 to TRBJ1-2, with 9 bases identical to TRBD1. CDR3 size: 13 residues. Per the germline V gene, CDR1 is SGHTA and CDR2 is FQGNSA. Trimming cost V 1 base and J 9 bases; bases outside gene matches: 3.

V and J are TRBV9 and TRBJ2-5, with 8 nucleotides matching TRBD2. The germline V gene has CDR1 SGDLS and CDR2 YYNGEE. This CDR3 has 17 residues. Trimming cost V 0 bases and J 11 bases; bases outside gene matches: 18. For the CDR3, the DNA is TGTGCCAGCAGCGTAGCCCCTGGGACGGGGGGGAGGAATGAGCAGTACTTC. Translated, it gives CASSVAPGTGGRNEQYF.

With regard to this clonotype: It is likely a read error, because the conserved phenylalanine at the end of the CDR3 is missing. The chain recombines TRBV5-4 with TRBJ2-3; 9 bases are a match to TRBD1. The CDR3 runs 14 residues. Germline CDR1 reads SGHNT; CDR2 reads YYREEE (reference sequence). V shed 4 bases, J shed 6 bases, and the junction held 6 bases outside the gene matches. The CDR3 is CASSIGTGRDTQYV. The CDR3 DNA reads TGTGCCAGCAGCATCGGGACAGGGAGGGATACGCAGTATGTT.

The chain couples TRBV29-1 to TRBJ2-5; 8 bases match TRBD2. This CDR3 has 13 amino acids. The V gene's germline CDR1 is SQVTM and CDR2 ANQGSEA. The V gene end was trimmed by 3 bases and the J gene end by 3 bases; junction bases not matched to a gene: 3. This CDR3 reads CSVEGLGEETQYF. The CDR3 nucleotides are TGCAGCGTTGAGGGACTAGGGGAAGAGACCCAGTACTTC.